The 32 T cell receptor beta chains listed next were all sequenced from one sample in a study of shared clonotypes between healthy human individuals. Profiled with immunoSEQ multiplex PCR; TCRdb holds only in-frame clones, not every one. This sample yields 2 million to 3 million clones, of which roughly 93% are seen a single time; 0.36% belongs to the top ten. What was sequenced was naive CD4+ T cells from PBMCs. Sample subset: CD45RA+ positively selected. These receptors all stem from a man aged 18 to 29 in good health. Some clones in this sample may be carry-over from other donors' samples.

The chain has TRBV10-1 and TRBJ2-5, with D perhaps matching TRBD1 or TRBD2 (5 bases each). CDR3 length: 13 amino acids. Germline loops: CDR1 WNHNN, CDR2 SYGVQD (reference sequence). With 2 bases removed from V and 11 bases from J, the gap between germline ends came to 15 bases. The CDR3 protein is CASSENEGNEQYF. The CDR3 DNA is TGCGCCAGCAGTGAGAACGAGGGGAATGAGCAGTACTTC.

This clone was detected only a few times. As DNA, the CDR3 is TGTGCCAGCAGCTCTGATGTGGAGCCCCAGCATTTT. Protein: CASSSDVEPQHF. J is TRBJ1-5 and V is TRBV7-9, with D unclear. The CDR3 length is 12 residues. Per the germline V gene, CDR1 is SEHNR and CDR2 is FQNEAQ (reference sequence). With 4 bases removed from V and 8 bases from J, the gap between germline ends came to 9 bases. The full variable domain, completed using reference TRBV7-9 and TRBJ1-5, is DTGVSQNPRHKITKRGQNVTFRCDPISEHNRLYWYRQTLGQGPEFLTYFQNEAQLEKSRLLSDRFSAERPKGSFSTLEIQRTEQGDSAMYLCASSSDVEPQHFGDGTRLSIL.

Regarding this clone: Distinct nucleotide sequences in the sample also encode this CDR3. The rearrangement uses TRBV6-5 and TRBJ1-1, with a weak D call TRBD1 (5 bases). The CDR3 length is 15 residues. The V gene's germline CDR1 is MNHEY and CDR2 SVGAGI. V lost 0 bases and J 2 bases, leaving 10 bases between the germline ends. This CDR3 is CASSYSGTGNTEAFF. The CDR3 DNA is TGTGCCAGCAGTTACTCGGGGACGGGCAACACTGAAGCTTTCTTT.

This chain links TRBV6-5 with TRBJ2-5; D gene unclear. V was shortened by 6 bases and J by 7 bases, with 12 bases between the two germline ends. Germline V gene data show CDR1 as MNHEY and CDR2 as SVGAGI. The CDR3 runs 12 residues. CDR3 protein: CASSKPKGTQYF. CDR3 DNA sequence: TGTGCCAGCAGCAAACCGAAGGGGACCCAGTACTTC.

Regarding this clone: The sample holds other DNA sequences that translate to the same CDR3. The V gene is TRBV28, the J gene TRBJ1-3; no clear D. Germline lookup yields CDR1 MDHEN and CDR2 SYDVKM. V was cut by 3 bases and J by 0 bases, with 9 bases left in between. This CDR3 comprises 15 residues. In DNA, the CDR3 is TGTGCCAGCAGTTTTACCGGTGGCTCTGGAAACACCATATATTTT. This translates into CASSFTGGSGNTIYF.

The rearrangement links TRBV5-8 to TRBJ2-1; 8 positions match TRBD1. The CDR3 has 16 amino acids. CDR1 and CDR2 (germline): SGHTS, YDEGEE. V was clipped by 4 bases and J by 0 bases; unmatched bases: 6. The CDR3 DNA follows: TGTGCCAGCAGCCTCTGGACAGGGAGCTCCTACAATGAGCAGTTCTTC. Its translation: CASSLWTGSSYNEQFF.

The genes are TRBV4-1 and TRBJ2-1; TRBD2 matches at 16 bases. The V gene end was trimmed by 4 bases and the J gene end by 7 bases; junction bases not matched to a gene: 7. The CDR3 length is 17 residues. From germline, CDR1 is MGHRA and CDR2 YSYEKL. CDR3 loop: CASSPGLAGGPRNEQFF. CDR3 DNA: TGCGCCAGCAGCCCGGGACTAGCGGGAGGGCCGAGGAATGAGCAGTTCTTC.

This clone was counted once. The rearrangement links TRBV10-1 to TRBJ2-3; D is unclear. The CDR3 is 13 amino acids. The germline V and J ends were trimmed by 0 bases and 12 bases, with 13 bases remaining between them. The germline CDR1 and CDR2 sequences are WNHNN and SYGVQD (reference sequence). CDR3 bases: TGCGCCAGCAGTGAGTCTAGTAGGGCACACCAGTATTTT. It yields the protein CASSESSRAHQYF.

In nucleotides, the CDR3 is TGTGCCAGCAGCCGGACTGGAAACACCATATATTTT. Protein: CASSRTGNTIYF. V and J are TRBV7-2 and TRBJ1-3; D not resolved. This CDR3 is built from 12 residues. Germline CDR1 is SGHTA and CDR2 is FQGNSA. V dropped 5 bases and J dropped 2 bases, with 4 bases sitting between them.

V is TRBV29-1 and J is TRBJ2-7, with D possibly being TRBD2 (5 bases). The CDR3 covers 13 residues. Germline CDR1 and CDR2: SQVTM and ANQGSEA. The germline V and J ends were trimmed by 7 bases and 2 bases, with 15 bases remaining between them. The CDR3 bases are TGCAGCGCCGAATTGGGGAGTACCTACGAGCAGTACTTC. Translating it yields CSAELGSTYEQYF.

A single count supports this clone. CDR3 nucleotides: TGTGCCAGCAGCTACCAGGGAATGGGTGAAGCTTTCTTT. Its protein product is CASSYQGMGEAFF. The chain recombines TRBV7-3 with TRBJ1-1; possible D gene TRBD1, 5 bases. In germline, CDR1 is SGHTA, CDR2 FQGTGA. Between the trimmed V and J ends, which lost 4 bases and 7 bases, there was a span of 13 bases. CDR3 length: 13 residues.

The chain combines TRBV5-1 with TRBJ1-2; possibly TRBD1 for D (6 bases). Germline CDR1 is SGHRS and CDR2 is YFSETQ. V lost 0 bases to trimming and J lost 8 bases, with 20 bases between them. The CDR3 runs 16 residues. In nucleotides, the CDR3 is TGCGCCAGCAGCTTGGGAGCAGGGGCCCAGGCCGTGGGCTACACCTTC. Protein product: CASSLGAGAQAVGYTF.

V and J are TRBV7-8 and TRBJ2-6, with D unclear. Trimming took 5 bases from V and 2 from J, leaving 13 bases between them. Germline V gene data show CDR1 as SGHVS and CDR2 as FQNEAQ. This CDR3 is built from 16 residues. CDR3 loop: CASSQTSQAGANVLTF. The CDR3 nucleotides read TGTGCCAGCAGCCAAACATCCCAGGCTGGGGCCAACGTCCTGACTTTC.

The chain recombines TRBV18 with TRBJ2-5; D is possibly TRBD1 (6 bases). The CDR3 spans 14 residues. V was pared by 0 bases and J by 5 bases, with 10 bases between. Germline CDR1 and CDR2: KGHSH and LQKENI. The CDR3, as DNA: TGTGCCAGCTCACCACCCAGGGGTGGGGAGACCCAGTACTTC. Amino acids: CASSPPRGGETQYF.

This clone was detected only a few times. The chain uses TRBV19 and TRBJ1-4; unclear D gene. Deletions cut 3 bases from V and 7 bases from J, with 12 bases between. CDR1 is LNHDA and CDR2 is SQIVND in the germline V gene (reference sequence). The CDR3 consists of 14 residues. The chain's CDR3 is CASSILRAGEKLFF. CDR3 nucleotides: TGTGCCAGTAGTATTCTTCGGGCTGGTGAAAAACTGTTTTTT.

V gene TRBV27 combines with J gene TRBJ2-7; unclear D gene. There are 15 residues in the CDR3. Germline values: CDR1 MNHEY, CDR2 SMNVEV (reference sequence). The V end was cut by 0 bases, the J end by 7 bases, with 16 bases between. CDR3 in amino acids: CASSLSFISPLEQYF. The CDR3 DNA reads as TGTGCCAGCAGTTTATCGTTCATCTCCCCCTTGGAGCAGTACTTC.

The chain couples TRBV4-1 to TRBJ2-3; 7 positions agree with TRBD1. The V gene end was trimmed by 3 bases and the J gene end by 5 bases; junction bases not matched to a gene: 11. The CDR3 is 16 residues long. Germline lookup yields CDR1 MGHRA and CDR2 YSYEKL. DNA of the CDR3: TGCGCCAGCAGCCAGGCCCCTCGACAGGGCCAAGATACGCAGTATTTT. Translated: CASSQAPRQGQDTQYF.

The chain couples TRBV5-4 to TRBJ2-7; D gene unclear. The CDR3 consists of 15 residues. Germline values: CDR1 SGHNT, CDR2 YYREEE (reference sequence). V lost 4 bases and J lost 3, with 17 bases in between. CDR3 residues: CASSPKTDADYEQYF. CDR3 nucleotide sequence: TGTGCCAGCAGCCCTAAGACGGACGCGGACTACGAGCAGTACTTC.

A note on this clone: Other DNA sequences in this sample translate to the same CDR3. The CDR3 sequence is CASSVGLVYEQYF. Written as DNA, the CDR3 is TGTGCCAGCAGCGTGGGACTAGTCTACGAGCAGTACTTC. The gene calls are TRBV2 and TRBJ2-7; 8 bases fit TRBD2. This CDR3 region has 13 residues. The germline CDR1 and CDR2 sequences are SNHLY and FYNNEI. Trimming at V came to 6 bases and at J to 3 bases, leaving 4 bases not matched to a gene.

The chain links TRBV25-1 to TRBJ1-3; TRBD1 agrees at 10 bases. Germline V CDR1 and CDR2: MGHDK, SYGVNS. Trimming took 5 bases from V and 0 from J; bases not matched to a gene: 7. The CDR3 extends over 17 amino acids. In nucleotides, the CDR3 is TGTGCCAGCAGTATGGGGACAGGGGTCTACTCTGGAAACACCATATATTTT. It yields the protein CASSMGTGVYSGNTIYF.

V gene TRBV15 combines with J gene TRBJ2-1; D uncertain. V shed 2 bases and J shed 4 bases, with 12 bases lying between them. Germline CDR1 and CDR2: LNHNV and YYDKDF (reference sequence). This CDR3 spans 15 amino acids. CDR3 sequence reads: CATSRRQARYNEQFF. The CDR3 DNA sequence: TGTGCCACCAGCAGAAGGCAGGCCAGATACAATGAGCAGTTCTTC.

The chain joins TRBV28 to TRBJ1-4; no clear D gene. This CDR3 spans 16 amino acids. CDR1 and CDR2 from the germline V gene are MDHEN and SYDVKM. Between the trimmed V and J ends, which lost 2 bases and 3 bases, there was a span of 13 bases. CDR3 residues: CASSLPWAGPNEKLFF. CDR3 nucleotide sequence: TGTGCCAGCAGTTTACCCTGGGCCGGACCTAATGAAAAACTGTTTTTT. The variable domain in full, completed from reference TRBV28 and TRBJ1-4, reads DVKVTQSSRYLVKRTGEKVFLECVQDMDHENMFWYRQDPGLGLRLIYFSYDVKMKEKGDIPEGYSVSREKKERFSLILESASTNQTSMYLCASSLPWAGPNEKLFFGSGTQLSVL.

The V and J genes are TRBV4-3 and TRBJ1-2; weak D call: TRBD1 (5 bases). The CDR3 length is 16 residues. The germline V gene has CDR1 LGHNA and CDR2 YSLEER. The germline V and J ends were trimmed by 0 bases and 5 bases, with 16 bases remaining between them. CDR3 loop: CASSQDGGQGSYGYTF. The CDR3 bases are TGCGCCAGCAGCCAAGACGGCGGGCAGGGCTCATATGGCTACACCTTC.

The chain is built from TRBV23-1 and TRBJ2-1; 14 nucleotides agree with TRBD2. TRBV23-1 is reported as an ORF; its role is uncertain. This CDR3 contains 19 residues. V was pared by 2 bases and J by 8 bases, with 14 bases of the junction left unmatched. The CDR3 nucleotides read TGCGCCAGCAGTCAACAGTACACCGGGACTAGCGGGAGTAGCGATGAGCAGTTCTTC. Encoded protein: CASSQQYTGTSGSSDEQFF.

This clone occurred a few times. The chain carries TRBV30 and TRBJ1-1, with 7 bases that match TRBD1. Germline V gene data show CDR1 as GTSNPN and CDR2 as SVGIG (reference sequence). The CDR3 length is 13 residues. Trimming took 3 bases from V and 5 from J; bases not matched to a gene: 6. The CDR3 reads CAWRRQGRTEAFF. The CDR3 DNA reads TGTGCCTGGAGGCGACAGGGACGGACTGAAGCTTTCTTT.

The chain links TRBV11-2 to TRBJ1-6; 10 bases line up with TRBD1. The CDR3 consists of 15 residues. From germline, CDR1 is SGHAT and CDR2 FQNNGV. V trimming: 3 bases; J trimming: 10 bases; junction bases outside the gene matches: 6. This chain's CDR3 is CASSFTDRGNSPLHF. CDR3 in DNA: TGTGCCAGCAGCTTCACGGACAGGGGGAACTCACCCCTCCACTTT. Based on the CDR3 plus reference TRBV11-2 and TRBJ1-6, the full variable domain is EAGVAQSPRYKIIEKRQSVAFWCNPISGHATLYWYQQILGQGPKLLIQFQNNGVVDDSQLPKDRFSAERLKGVDSTLKIQPAKLEDSAVYLCASSFTDRGNSPLHFGNGTRLTVT.

DNA of the CDR3: TGTGCCATCAGTGAAAACAGGATGGACTCTGGAAACACCATATATTTT. Protein sequence: CAISENRMDSGNTIYF. The chain has TRBV10-3 and TRBJ1-3, with TRBD1 as a possible D gene (5 bases). CDR1 and CDR2 (germline): ENHRY, SYGVKD. The CDR3 loop spans 16 amino acids. Deletions cut 3 bases from V and 0 bases from J, with 12 bases between.

The chain combines TRBV25-1 with TRBJ1-1; D perhaps matches TRBD1 (5 bases). V was trimmed by 3 bases and J by 3 bases, leaving 17 bases between them. CDR3 length: 16 amino acids. CDR1 MGHDK and CDR2 SYGVNS come from the germline V gene. CDR3 bases: TGTGCCAGCAGTGAGTTTGGGGCGAATGTGGACACTGAAGCTTTCTTT. This gives the protein CASSEFGANVDTEAFF. The complete variable domain, with remaining parts taken from reference TRBV25-1 and TRBJ1-1, reads EADIYQTPRYLVIGTGKKITLECSQTMGHDKMYWYQQDPGMELHLIHYSYGVNSTEKGDLSSESTVSRIRTEHFPLTLESARPSHTSQYLCASSEFGANVDTEAFFGQGTRLTVV.

This chain uses TRBV4-3 with TRBJ1-2; the D is unclear. With 2 bases removed from V and 4 bases from J, the gap between germline ends came to 14 bases. The germline gives CDR1 LGHNA, CDR2 YSLEER. The CDR3 consists of 15 residues. The CDR3 spells CASSQIGVRLYGYTF. The DNA for the CDR3 is TGCGCCAGCAGCCAAATTGGGGTCAGGCTCTATGGCTACACCTTC.

V and J are TRBV21-1 and TRBJ2-5. TRBV21-1 represents a pseudogene. This CDR3 is built from 14 residues. The CDR3 protein is CASSYRQVQETQYF. CDR3 coding DNA: TGTGCCAGCAGCTACCGCCAAGTGCAAGAGACCCAGTACTTC.

The V and J genes are TRBV5-1 and TRBJ2-1; 8 positions match TRBD2. The CDR3 spans 14 residues. The V gene end was trimmed by 1 base and the J gene end by 7 bases; junction bases not matched to a gene: 4. Germline CDR1 reads SGHRS; CDR2 reads YFSETQ. The CDR3 sequence is CASSLSASGNEQFF. The CDR3 DNA follows: TGCGCCAGCAGCTTGTCGGCTAGCGGGAATGAGCAGTTCTTC.

The chain recombines TRBV9 with TRBJ2-7; 9 bases are shared with TRBD1. J lost 5 bases, V lost 4 bases, and 10 bases had no gene match. This CDR3 comprises 15 residues. Per the germline V gene, CDR1 is SGDLS and CDR2 is YYNGEE. The CDR3 DNA reads as TGTGCCAGCAGCTGGACAGGGGCCACCTCTAACGAGCAGTACTTC. Amino acids: CASSWTGATSNEQYF.